The entry below describes one T cell receptor beta chain. The sample originates from a study of blood T cell repertoires in COVID-19. Only in-frame clones appear in the TCRdb table, and some are missing; sequencing was by immunoSEQ multiplex PCR. The sample holds more than 300,000 clones, around nine tenths seen once. Participants spanned ages about 18 to 95 years and resided in 20 to 30 US areas. All recovered Cohort 3 donors got two negative PCRs, got clearance, or saw symptom resolution. Sequences were obtained from PBMCs or T cells enriched from blood (not recorded which). The clonotype comes from a young woman who had recovered from COVID-19.

The CDR3, as DNA: TGTGCCTGGAGAGGGGGGGTTACCGTCTACGAGCAGTACTTC. Translated, it gives CAWRGGVTVYEQYF. The chain combines TRBV30 with TRBJ2-7, with D tentatively TRBD2 (7 bases). The V gene's germline CDR1 is GTSNPN and CDR2 SVGIG (reference sequence). The V end lost 3 bases, the J end lost 3 bases, and 15 bases lay between the germline ends. The CDR3 length is 14 residues.